This entry describes one T cell receptor beta chain. From germline, CDR1 is SGDLS and CDR2 YYNGEE. Trimming left V 0 bases short and J 4 bases short, with 11 bases between. The length of the CDR3 is 14 residues. The record originates from a study of control samples from healthy donors and cancer patients. Clones were sequenced by immunoSEQ multiplex PCR, and TCRdb holds only the in-frame ones, with some missing. The profile shows about 92,000 clones, more than 75% of them singletons. Sample: blood. This chain joins TRBV9 and TRBJ2-7; a possible D gene is TRBD2 (6 bases). The clonotype comes from a woman aged 55-70 years in good health. CDR3 sequence: CASSVGGGIYEQYF. In nucleotides, the CDR3 is TGTGCCAGCAGCGTAGGGGGCGGGATTTACGAGCAGTACTTC. The full variable domain, its missing parts supplied by reference TRBV9 and TRBJ2-7, is DSGVTQTPKHLITATGQRVTLRCSPRSGDLSVYWYQQSLDQGLQFLIQYYNGEERAKGNILERFSAQQFPDLHSELNLSSLELGDSALYFCASSVGGGIYEQYFGPGTRLTVT.